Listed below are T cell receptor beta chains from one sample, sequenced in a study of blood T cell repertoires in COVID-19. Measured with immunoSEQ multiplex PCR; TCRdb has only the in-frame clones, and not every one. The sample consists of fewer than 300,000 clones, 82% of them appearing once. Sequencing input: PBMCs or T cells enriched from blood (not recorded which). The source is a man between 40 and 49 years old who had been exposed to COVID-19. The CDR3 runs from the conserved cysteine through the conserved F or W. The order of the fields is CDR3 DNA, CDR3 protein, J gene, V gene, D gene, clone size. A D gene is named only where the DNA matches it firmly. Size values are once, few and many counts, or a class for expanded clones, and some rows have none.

DNA: TGTGCCACCAGTGATCCCAGAGCGGGAGGACGCACCGGGGAGCTGTTTTTT; CDR3: CATSDPRAGGRTGELFF; J: TRBJ2-2; V: TRBV24-1; D: TRBD2; size: NA
DNA: TGCGCCAGCAGCCAGACCGACTCGAGAAAGACCCAGTACTTC; CDR3: CASSQTDSRKTQYF; J: TRBJ2-5; V: TRBV5-1; D: NA; size: NA
DNA: TGTGCCAGCAGTTATGACAGGGCAAGGAGCCCGCCCCAGCATTTT; CDR3: CASSYDRARSPPQHF; J: TRBJ1-5; V: TRBV6-5; D: TRBD1; size: few
DNA: TGTGCCATCAGTGGTCCGGAGGTTTTGGAGACCCAGTACTTC; CDR3: CAISGPEVLETQYF; J: TRBJ2-5; V: TRBV10-3; D: NA; size: NA
DNA: TGTGCCAGCTCGCAGAGATCAGGGGTCACTGAAGCTTTCTTT; CDR3: CASSQRSGVTEAFF; J: TRBJ1-1; V: TRBV18; D: NA; size: NA
DNA: TGTGCCAGCAGCCGAGGGACAGGCAACTATGGCTACACCTTC; CDR3: CASSRGTGNYGYTF; J: TRBJ1-2; V: TRBV7-8; D: TRBD1; size: NA
DNA: TGTGCCAGCAGCCCATGGTCGCACAGTGATAACATTCAGTACTTC; CDR3: CASSPWSHSDNIQYF; J: TRBJ2-4; V: TRBV6-5; D: NA; size: NA
DNA: TGTGCCAGCAGTTCTCACCCTCGGGAGAGGCTGTTTTTT; CDR3: CASSSHPRERLFF; J: TRBJ2-2; V: TRBV27; D: NA; size: few
DNA: TGTGCCAGCAGCTCCGGACAGGACCCAAATGGCTACACCTTC; CDR3: CASSSGQDPNGYTF; J: TRBJ1-2; V: TRBV11-3; D: TRBD1; size: NA
DNA: TGTGCCAGCAGTGAAGGGTTTAGCTGGGATACGCAGTATTTT; CDR3: CASSEGFSWDTQYF; J: TRBJ2-3; V: TRBV6-1; D: NA; size: NA
DNA: TGTGCCAGCTCACCCCCTAAAGGAGGTGGCACAGATACGCAGTATTTT; CDR3: CASSPPKGGGTDTQYF; J: TRBJ2-3; V: TRBV18; D: NA; size: once
DNA: TGTGCCAGCAGCCTGGAGTCCGGGGAGCTGTTTTTT; CDR3: CASSLESGELFF; J: TRBJ2-2; V: TRBV3-1/TRBV3-2; D: NA; size: NA
DNA: TGTGCCAGCAGCCGTCAACGGACAGGGTTGCTTTCACCCCTCCACTTT; CDR3: CASSRQRTGLLSPLHF; J: TRBJ1-6; V: TRBV7-8; D: TRBD1; size: few
DNA: TGCGCCAGCAGTGAGTCTTGGGCGGGGGACAATGAGCAGTTCTTC; CDR3: CASSESWAGDNEQFF; J: TRBJ2-1; V: TRBV10-1; D: TRBD2; size: NA
DNA: TGTGCCAGCAGCTTAGATGGGGGCGTGAACTATGGCTACACCTTC; CDR3: CASSLDGGVNYGYTF; J: TRBJ1-2; V: TRBV7-8; D: NA; size: NA
DNA: TGCGCCAGCAGCTTGCAAGGGAGGAGTTTGATCGATACGCAGTATTTT; CDR3: CASSLQGRSLIDTQYF; J: TRBJ2-3; V: TRBV5-1; D: NA; size: NA
DNA: TGTGCCAGTAGTATCCAGGCCGGGGGCACTGAAGCTTTCTTT; CDR3: CASSIQAGGTEAFF; J: TRBJ1-1; V: TRBV19; D: NA; size: NA
DNA: TGTGCCAGCAGCCCCACAGGACAAAACACTGAAGCTTTCTTT; CDR3: CASSPTGQNTEAFF; J: TRBJ1-1; V: TRBV7-3; D: NA; size: NA